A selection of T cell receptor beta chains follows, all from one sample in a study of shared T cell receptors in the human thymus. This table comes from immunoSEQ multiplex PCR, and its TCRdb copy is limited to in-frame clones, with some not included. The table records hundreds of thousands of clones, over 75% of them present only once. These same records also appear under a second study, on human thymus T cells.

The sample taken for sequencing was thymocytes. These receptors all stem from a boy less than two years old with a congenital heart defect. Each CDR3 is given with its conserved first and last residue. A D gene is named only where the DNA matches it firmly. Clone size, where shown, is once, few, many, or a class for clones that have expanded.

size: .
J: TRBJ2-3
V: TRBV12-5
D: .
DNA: TGTGCTAGTGGTTGGCAGGGTGTGAGTACCAGCACAGATACGCAGTATTTT
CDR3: CASGWQGVSTSTDTQYF

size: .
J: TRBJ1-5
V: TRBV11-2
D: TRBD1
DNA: TGTGCCAGCAGCCCGCGGACAGGAACTGCCAATCAGCCCCAGCATTTT
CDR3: CASSPRTGTANQPQHF

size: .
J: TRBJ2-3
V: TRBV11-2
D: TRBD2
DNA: TGTGCCAGCAGCCTCCTCACTAGCGGGGGGGCCCCGGATACGCAGTATTTT
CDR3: CASSLLTSGGAPDTQYF

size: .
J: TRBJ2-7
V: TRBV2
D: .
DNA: TGTGCCAGCAGTGATGGAGTGGACAGCTCCTACGAGCAGTACTTC
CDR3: CASSDGVDSSYEQYF

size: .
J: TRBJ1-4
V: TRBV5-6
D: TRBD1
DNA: TGTGCCAGCAGCACCCTACTGACGACAGGGACAAATGAAAAACTGTTTTTT
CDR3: CASSTLLTTGTNEKLFF

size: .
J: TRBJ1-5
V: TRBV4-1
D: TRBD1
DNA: TGCGCCAGCAGCCAAGATGGACAGGATAGCAATCAGCCCCAGCATTTT
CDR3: CASSQDGQDSNQPQHF

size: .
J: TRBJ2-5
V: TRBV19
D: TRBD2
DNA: TGTGCCAGTACTCCTCAGTCCAACCCGGGACTAGTAATAGAGACCCAGTACTTC
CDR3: CASTPQSNPGLVIETQYF

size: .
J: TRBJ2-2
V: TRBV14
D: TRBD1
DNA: TGTGCCAGCAGCCGAAAGACAGGGGGCACCGGGGAGCTGTTTTTT
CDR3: CASSRKTGGTGELFF

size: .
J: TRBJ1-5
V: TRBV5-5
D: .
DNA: TGTGCCAGCAGCTCTATGCTCAGGGGCGGCAATCAGCCCCAGCATTTT
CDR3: CASSSMLRGGNQPQHF

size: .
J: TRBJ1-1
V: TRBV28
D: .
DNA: TGTGCCAGCAGTCCCCCTGACAGGCCTATGAACACTGAAGCTTTCTTT
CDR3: CASSPPDRPMNTEAFF

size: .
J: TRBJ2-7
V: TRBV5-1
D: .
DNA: TGCGCCAGCAGCTTGGATTTTGGGGCGGAGCGCTCCTACGAGCAGTACTTC
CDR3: CASSLDFGAERSYEQYF

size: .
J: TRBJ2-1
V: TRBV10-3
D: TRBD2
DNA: TGTGCCATCAGGCCCCCGGGGGGGGATCTCTACAATGAGCAGTTCTTC
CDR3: CAIRPPGGDLYNEQFF

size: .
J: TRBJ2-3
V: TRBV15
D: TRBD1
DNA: TGTGCCACCAGCAGAGAGAGGACAGGGGGCACAGATACGCAGTATTTT
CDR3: CATSRERTGGTDTQYF

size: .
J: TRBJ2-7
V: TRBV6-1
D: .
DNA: TGTGCCAGCAGTTTCCGGAGCTCCTACGAGCAGTACTTC
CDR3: CASSFRSSYEQYF

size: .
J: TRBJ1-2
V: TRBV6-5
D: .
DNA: TGTGCCAGCAGTTACTCGACGGACAGTAACTATGGCTACACCTTC
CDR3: CASSYSTDSNYGYTF

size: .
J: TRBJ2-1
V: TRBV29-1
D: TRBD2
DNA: TGCAGCGTTGATTCAGCGGGAGTGAATGAGCAGTTCTTC
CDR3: CSVDSAGVNEQFF

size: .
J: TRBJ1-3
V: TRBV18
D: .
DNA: TGTGCCAGCTCAGCTACGGACAGCCGCAGAAACACCATATATTTT
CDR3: CASSATDSRRNTIYF

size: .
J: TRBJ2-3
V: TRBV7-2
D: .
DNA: TGTGCCAGCAGCTTGGGACTGGGCACAGATACGCAGTATTTT
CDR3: CASSLGLGTDTQYF

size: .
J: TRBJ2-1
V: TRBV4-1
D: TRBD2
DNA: TGCGCCAGCAGCCAAGCAACTAGCGGGAGACTCCACTCCCAAAATGAGCAGTTCTTC
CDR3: CASSQATSGRLHSQNEQFF

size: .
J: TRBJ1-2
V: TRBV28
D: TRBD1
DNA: TGTGCCAGCAGTCCCGGGACAGGGTTTTTTGGCTACACCTTC
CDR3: CASSPGTGFFGYTF

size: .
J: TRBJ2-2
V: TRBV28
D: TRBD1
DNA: TGTGCCAGCAGTTTGGGGGACAGAACCACCGGGGAGCTGTTTTTT
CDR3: CASSLGDRTTGELFF

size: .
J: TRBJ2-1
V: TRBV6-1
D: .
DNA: TGTGCCAGCAGTGAACCCTTCAATTTAGCGGTTCAAGCAGGTGAGCAGTTCTTC
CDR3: CASSEPFNLAVQAGEQFF

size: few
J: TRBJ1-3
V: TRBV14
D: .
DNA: TGTGCCAGCAGCCAAGGAACAGGACGCTCTGGAAACACCATATATTTT
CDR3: CASSQGTGRSGNTIYF

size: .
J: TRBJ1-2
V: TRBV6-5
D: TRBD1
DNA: TGTGCCAGCAGGTACTATGTCGGAGGGGGCCACTATGGCTACACCTTC
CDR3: CASRYYVGGGHYGYTF

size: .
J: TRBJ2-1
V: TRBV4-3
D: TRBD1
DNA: TGCGCCAGCAGCCCCCCAGGGGGAATCATGGGTGAGCAGTTCTTC
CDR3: CASSPPGGIMGEQFF

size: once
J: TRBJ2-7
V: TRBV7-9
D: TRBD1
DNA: TGTGCCAGCAGCTCGACGACGGACAGGGGCGCCTACGAGCAGTACTTC
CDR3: CASSSTTDRGAYEQYF

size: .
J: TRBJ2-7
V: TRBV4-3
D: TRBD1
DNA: TGCGCCAGCAGCCAAGAATTAAAGGACAGGGGCTACGAGCAGTACTTC
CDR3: CASSQELKDRGYEQYF

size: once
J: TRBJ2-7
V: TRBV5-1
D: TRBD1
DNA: TGCGCCAGCAGCTTCACGTTTTCCGGGACAGGGGGCGAGCAGTACTTC
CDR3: CASSFTFSGTGGEQYF

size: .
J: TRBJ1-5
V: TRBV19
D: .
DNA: TGTGCCAGTAGTCTCCCTAGCAATCAGCCCCAGCATTTT
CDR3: CASSLPSNQPQHF

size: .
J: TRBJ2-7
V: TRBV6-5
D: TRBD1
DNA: TGTGCCAGCAGTTACGGGGGACAGCTGGTCTACGAGCAGTACTTC
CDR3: CASSYGGQLVYEQYF

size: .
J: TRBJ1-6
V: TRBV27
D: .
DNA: TGTGCCAGCAGTTCACGGCTACAGGGAACCTATAATTCACCCCTCCACTTT
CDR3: CASSSRLQGTYNSPLHF

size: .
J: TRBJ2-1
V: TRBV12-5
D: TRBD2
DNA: TGTGCTAGTGGTTTGTATGGGACTAGCGTTTACAATGAGCAGTTCTTC
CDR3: CASGLYGTSVYNEQFF

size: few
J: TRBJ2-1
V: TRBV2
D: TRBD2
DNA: TGTGCCAGCGGGATGACTAGCGGGAGTCTTAATGAGCAGTTCTTC
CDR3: CASGMTSGSLNEQFF

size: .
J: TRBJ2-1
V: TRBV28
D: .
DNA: TGTGCCAGCAGTTTACGCAGGTCCAATGAGCAGTTCTTC
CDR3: CASSLRRSNEQFF

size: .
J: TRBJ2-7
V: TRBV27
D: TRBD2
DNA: TGTGCCAGCAGTCCCGGGACTAGCGGGAGTAAAACACCTTACGAGCAGTACTTC
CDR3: CASSPGTSGSKTPYEQYF

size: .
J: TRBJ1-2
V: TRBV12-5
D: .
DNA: TGTGCTAGTGGCCTCTATGGCTACACCTTC
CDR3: CASGLYGYTF

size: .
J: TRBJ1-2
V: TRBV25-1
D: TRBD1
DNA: TGTGCCAGCAGTCCCGGGACAGGCTCCGAATCTGGCTATGGCTACACCTTC
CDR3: CASSPGTGSESGYGYTF

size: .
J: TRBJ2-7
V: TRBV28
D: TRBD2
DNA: TGTGCCAGCAGCCCTCGGGCTAGCGGCCCCTACGAGCAGTACTTC
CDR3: CASSPRASGPYEQYF

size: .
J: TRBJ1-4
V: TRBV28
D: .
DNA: TGTGCCAGCAGTTTAAATCCCGCAACTAATGAAAAACTGTTTTTT
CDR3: CASSLNPATNEKLFF

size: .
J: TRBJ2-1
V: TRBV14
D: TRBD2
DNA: TGTGCCAGCAGCCAAGGGGCGGGGGGACTAGCGGGAGGGTCCTACAATGAGCAGTTCTTC
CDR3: CASSQGAGGLAGGSYNEQFF

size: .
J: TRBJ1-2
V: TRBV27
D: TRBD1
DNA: TGTGCCAGCAGTTTACACCGAGAACAGGGGCGTCCTGGCTACACCTTC
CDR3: CASSLHREQGRPGYTF

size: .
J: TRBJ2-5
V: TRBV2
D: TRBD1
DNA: TGTGCCAGCAGTGAATTCGGGACAGGAGAAGAGACCCAGTACTTC
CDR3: CASSEFGTGEETQYF

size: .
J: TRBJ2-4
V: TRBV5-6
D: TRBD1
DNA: TGTGCCAGCAGCTTTCCGGGACAGGGTGACATTCAGTACTTC
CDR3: CASSFPGQGDIQYF

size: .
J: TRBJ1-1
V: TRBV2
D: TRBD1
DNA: TGTGCCAGCATTAATAAGGGGGCTGGAACTGAAGCTTTCTTT
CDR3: CASINKGAGTEAFF

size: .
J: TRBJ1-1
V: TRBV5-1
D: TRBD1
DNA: TGCGCCAGCAGCTTGGTGGGGACAGGGGTTTGTGCCACTGAAGCTTTCTTT
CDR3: CASSLVGTGVCATEAFF

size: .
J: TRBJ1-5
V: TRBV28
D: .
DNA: TGTGCCAGCCAGGGGTCCTGGGGCAATCAGCCCCAGCATTTT
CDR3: CASQGSWGNQPQHF

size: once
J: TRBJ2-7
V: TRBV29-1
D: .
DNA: TGCAGCGTTGAGGGCCTATCCCCCTACGAGCAGTACTTC
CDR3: CSVEGLSPYEQYF

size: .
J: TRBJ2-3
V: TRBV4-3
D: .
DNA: TGCGCCAGCAGCCAAGCTTCTCGTACTAGCACAGATACGCAGTATTTT
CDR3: CASSQASRTSTDTQYF